These 28 T cell receptor beta chains originate from one sample sequenced in a study of T-cell reconstitution after alpha-beta-depleted transplantation in children. Unique molecular identifiers were incorporated when the TCRbeta library was constructed. TCRdb used MiXCR to reprocess the PCR reads, holding one entry per CDR3 protein. Of approximately 640,000 distinct CDR3 sequences listed, roughly 15% are singletons. Sequencing used PBMCs from the stem cell graft donor, obtained from the stem cell graft. The receptors here all came from a human donor who donated a stem cell graft to a child with acute myeloid leukemia.

V is TRBV6-2 or TRBV6-3 and J is TRBJ1-5; no clear D. V gave up 8 bases and J gave up 5 bases, with 22 bases separating them. CDR1 MNHEY and CDR2 SVGEGT come from the germline V gene. This CDR3 is 16 amino acids long. The CDR3 nucleotides are TGTGCCAGCTCAGCGACCGGGGTTATTTCCGATCAGCCCCAGCATTTT. The encoded protein is CASSATGVISDQPQHF.

At least ten counts were recorded for this clonotype. This chain joins TRBV6-6 and TRBJ2-7; D remains ambiguous. The CDR3 consists of 13 residues. The V gene's germline CDR1 is MNHNY and CDR2 SVGAGI (reference sequence). V lost 0 bases to trimming and J lost 3 bases, with 6 bases between them. CDR3 nucleotide sequence: TGTGCCAGCAGTTACTCGACCGGCTACGAGCAGTACTTC. This gives the protein CASSYSTGYEQYF.

The rearrangement joins TRBV18 to TRBJ2-7; D may be TRBD2 (6 bases). V was shortened by 0 bases and J by 6 bases, with 15 bases between the two germline ends. The CDR3 runs 15 residues. The germline gives CDR1 KGHSH, CDR2 LQKENI. CDR3 loop: CASSPPAGKGLEQYF. The CDR3 nucleotides read TGTGCCAGCTCACCACCCGCGGGTAAGGGACTCGAGCAGTACTTC. The whole variable domain, remainder taken from reference TRBV18 and TRBJ2-7, is NAGVMQNPRHLVRRRGQEARLRCSPMKGHSHVYWYRQLPEEGLKFMVYLQKENIIDESGMPKERFSAEFPKEGPSILRIQQVVRGDSAAYFCASSPPAGKGLEQYFGPGTRLTVT.

This clonotype was counted between two and nine times. The CDR3 region is CASSLTGAYTDTQYF. CDR3 DNA: TGTGCCAGCAGCTTGACAGGGGCCTACACAGATACGCAGTATTTT. The chain has TRBV7-3 and TRBJ2-3; 8 positions match TRBD1. The CDR3 consists of 15 residues. The trim removed 3 bases at V and 2 bases at J, leaving 4 bases unmatched. The germline V gene has CDR1 SGHTA and CDR2 FQGTGA.

The chain uses TRBV6-2 or TRBV6-3 and TRBJ2-1; 8 bases line up with TRBD1. J gave up 3 bases and V 2 bases, and 9 bases lay outside the gene matches. The germline V gene encodes CDR1 MNHEY and CDR2 SVGEGT. The CDR3 is made up of 17 amino acids. CDR3 bases: TGTGCCAGCAGTTACAGTACGACAGGGGTTTACTACAATGAGCAGTTCTTC. It specifies CASSYSTTGVYYNEQFF.

The V and J genes are TRBV11-2 and TRBJ2-5; 8 bases match TRBD2. The V segment lost 5 bases and the J segment 2 bases; nucleotides outside the gene matches: 10. Germline V gives CDR1 SGHAT, CDR2 FQNNGV. The CDR3 loop spans 16 amino acids. The CDR3 is CASSPGGEGRQETQYF. CDR3 nucleotides: TGTGCCAGCAGCCCCGGGGGGGAAGGGAGACAAGAGACCCAGTACTTC.

CDR3 DNA sequence: TGCAGTGGCTCTTGGTTGGGGCTGACTACCGGAAACACCATATATTTT. Translating gives CSGSWLGLTTGNTIYF. The genes are TRBV20-1 and TRBJ1-3; D might be TRBD1 (5 bases). This CDR3 has 16 residues. Looked up from germline, CDR1 is DFQATT and CDR2 is SNEGSKA (reference sequence). V lost 7 bases to trimming and J lost 4 bases, with 23 bases between them.

This clonotype was counted many times. The chain combines TRBV20-1 with TRBJ2-7; possible D gene TRBD1, 5 bases. The CDR3 runs to 12 residues. The ends were cut back, 6 bases at V and 10 bases at J, with 19 bases in the middle. Per the germline V gene, CDR1 is DFQATT and CDR2 is SNEGSKA (reference sequence). The CDR3 loop reads CSARPDSTEQYF. In DNA form, the CDR3 reads TGCAGTGCCCGTCCCGACAGTACGGAACAGTACTTC.

This sequence joins TRBV27 and TRBJ2-7, with 9 nucleotides matching TRBD1. The CDR3 consists of 14 residues. V lost 6 bases to trimming and J lost 6 bases; unmatched junction nucleotides: 9. Germline CDR1 reads MNHEY; CDR2 reads SMNVEV (reference sequence). The CDR3 DNA is TGTGCCAGCAGGCTGGGACAGGGCGTCTTCGAGCAGTACTTC. Translating gives CASRLGQGVFEQYF.

The table lists this clonotype with many counts. J is TRBJ1-2 and V is TRBV20-1, with TRBD1 identical over 12 bases. V was pared by 5 bases and J by 8 bases, with 12 bases of the junction left unmatched. CDR1 is DFQATT, CDR2 SNEGSKA, per germline (reference sequence). The CDR3 runs to 15 residues. The CDR3 DNA is TGCAGTGCTTCGTACCGGGACAGGGGGCTTCGCGGCTACACCTTC. Translated, it gives CSASYRDRGLRGYTF.

This clonotype has a handful of counts. This may come from a read error, since a much larger clone is one base off. This rearrangement joins TRBV15 to TRBJ2-5; no clear D gene. V lost 0 bases to trimming and J lost 5 bases, with 4 bases between them. The CDR3 runs to 12 residues. From germline, CDR1 is LNHNV and CDR2 YYDKDF (reference sequence). CDR3 protein: CATSRDFETQYF. CDR3 sequence (DNA): TGTGCCACCAGCAGAGATTTTGAGACCCAGTACTTC. Complete variable domain (other parts from reference TRBV15 and TRBJ2-5): DAMVIQNPRYQVTQFGKPVTLSCSQTLNHNVMYWYQQKSSQAPKLLFHYYDKDFNNEADTPDNFQSRRPNTSFCFLDIRSPGLGDTAMYLCATSRDFETQYFGPGTRLLVL.

V usage is TRBV11-3 and J usage is TRBJ2-1; D may correspond to TRBD1 or TRBD2 (5 bases each). The CDR3 contains 15 residues. Between the trimmed V and J ends, which lost 5 bases and 6 bases, there was a span of 17 bases. The germline gives CDR1 SGHNT, CDR2 YENEEA. The CDR3 region has the DNA TGTGCCAGCAGCCCTGACTGGGGGTTGTCCAATGAGCAGTTCTTC. Amino acids: CASSPDWGLSNEQFF.

This clonotype was found a few times. The chain uses TRBV28 and TRBJ1-2, with a weak D call TRBD1 (5 bases). The V gene lost 5 bases and the J gene lost 4 bases, with 17 bases spanning the gap. CDR1 and CDR2 from the germline V gene are MDHEN and SYDVKM. There are 15 residues in the CDR3. Here the CDR3 reads CASSTGAGIAYGYTF. CDR3 DNA: TGTGCCAGCAGTACTGGCGCAGGGATTGCCTATGGCTACACCTTC.

The rearrangement joins TRBV6-2 or TRBV6-3 to TRBJ2-3; TRBD2 matches 11 bases. Trimming removed 0 bases from V and 2 bases from J; junction bases left unmatched: 4. CDR1 is MNHEY and CDR2 is SVGEGT in the germline V gene. The CDR3 spans 17 residues. The DNA of the CDR3 is TGTGCCAGCAGTTACTCTCTAGCGGGGGGCAACACAGATACGCAGTATTTT. It encodes CASSYSLAGGNTDTQYF.

The table lists this clonotype with many counts. The chain recombines TRBV27 with TRBJ2-5, with TRBD1 matching over 11 bases. This CDR3 is 15 amino acids long. J was trimmed by 4 bases and V by 6 bases; bases with no gene match: 7. Germline values: CDR1 MNHEY, CDR2 SMNVEV (reference sequence). In nucleotides, the CDR3 is TGTGCCAGCAGCAATATCGGGACAGGGGGAGAGACCCAGTACTTC. Protein: CASSNIGTGGETQYF.

This clonotype was seen at least ten times. The V gene is TRBV20-1, the J gene TRBJ2-7; D is perhaps TRBD1 or TRBD2 (6 bases each). The CDR3 covers 15 residues. Deletions cut 3 bases from V and 3 bases from J, with 18 bases between. Germline loops: CDR1 DFQATT, CDR2 SNEGSKA (reference sequence). The CDR3 nucleotides read TGCAGTGCTAGGCAGCCAAGGGGGGCCAACTACGAGCAGTACTTC. Its protein product is CSARQPRGANYEQYF.

This clonotype was counted at least ten times. The V call is TRBV20-1, the J call TRBJ2-1; D gene ambiguous. Germline V lookup: CDR1 DFQATT, CDR2 SNEGSKA (reference sequence). Trimming removed 0 bases at V and 4 bases at J, with 16 bases between. The CDR3 loop spans 16 amino acids. CDR3 DNA: TGCAGTGCTAGAGAGTGGGGAAATCGTCATTACAATGAGCAGTTCTTC. This codes for CSAREWGNRHYNEQFF.

This clonotype was seen a handful of times. This rearrangement joins TRBV5-1 to TRBJ2-1, with 10 bases matching TRBD2. Per germline, CDR1 SGHRS and CDR2 YFSETQ. Trimming cost V 1 base and J 3 bases; bases outside gene matches: 7. There are 17 residues in the CDR3. The CDR3 loop reads CASSLSGLANDYNEQFF. In nucleotides, the CDR3 is TGCGCCAGCAGCTTGTCGGGACTAGCGAATGACTACAATGAGCAGTTCTTC.

The chain employs TRBV5-1 and TRBJ1-1; D gene unclear. The V gene's germline CDR1 is SGHRS and CDR2 YFSETQ. CDR3 length equals 14 residues. V shed 0 bases and J shed 1 base, with 7 bases lying between them. The CDR3 spells CASSLVVGNTEAFF. For the CDR3, the DNA is TGCGCCAGCAGCTTGGTTGTCGGGAACACTGAAGCTTTCTTT.

This clonotype came up a few times. This chain connects TRBV7-9 to TRBJ2-1; D is uncertain. Between the trimmed V and J ends, which lost 5 bases and 6 bases, there was a span of 8 bases. Germline assignment: CDR1 SEHNR and CDR2 FQNEAQ (reference sequence). CDR3 length: 12 amino acids. The CDR3 region is CASSHGVNEQFF. DNA for the CDR3: TGTGCCAGCAGCCACGGTGTCAATGAGCAGTTCTTC.

This clonotype was seen ten or more times. The V and J genes are TRBV20-1 and TRBJ2-7, with D possibly being TRBD1 (5 bases). There are 13 residues in the CDR3. V lost 6 bases to trimming and J lost 4 bases, with 16 bases between them. CDR1 is DFQATT and CDR2 is SNEGSKA in the germline V gene (reference sequence). DNA of the CDR3: TGCAGTGCCCCGGCTAGGGGAAGGTACGAGCAGTACTTC. It codes for CSAPARGRYEQYF.

This clonotype was detected many times. The V and J genes are TRBV7-2 and TRBJ2-3, with D perhaps matching TRBD1 (6 bases). V was shortened by 5 bases and J by 4 bases, with 13 bases between the two germline ends. Germline V gives CDR1 SGHTA, CDR2 FQGNSA. This CDR3 is built from 14 residues. The CDR3 coding sequence is TGTGCCAGCAGCCCAATGGGGGCCGCAGATACGCAGTATTTT. Protein product: CASSPMGAADTQYF.

This clonotype was seen repeatedly, ten times or more. V gene TRBV4-3 combines with J gene TRBJ1-2; D might be TRBD1 (6 bases). The germline V gene encodes CDR1 LGHNA and CDR2 YSLEER. The CDR3 spans 14 residues. Trimming pared 3 bases from V and 4 bases from J, leaving 12 bases between. CDR3 region: CASSQETGRYGYTF. The CDR3 nucleotides are TGCGCCAGCAGCCAGGAAACAGGGCGCTATGGCTACACCTTC.

This clonotype was seen only a few times. The gene calls are TRBV20-1 and TRBJ2-2; weak D call: TRBD1 (5 bases). V was shortened by 6 bases and J by 1 base, with 15 bases between the two germline ends. The CDR3 runs to 15 residues. Germline CDR1 reads DFQATT; CDR2 reads SNEGSKA (reference sequence). Here the CDR3 reads CSAGPIRGNTGELFF. For the CDR3, the DNA is TGCAGTGCGGGCCCTATAAGGGGGAACACCGGGGAGCTGTTTTTT.

This clonotype was found many times. The V call is TRBV6-1, the J call TRBJ1-1, with 7 bases lining up with TRBD1. This CDR3 has 13 amino acids. Germline CDR1 and CDR2: MNHNS and SASEGT. The ends lost 7 bases at V and 2 bases at J; junction bases unmatched: 4. The chain's CDR3 is CASIDRVNTEAFF. CDR3 nucleotide sequence: TGTGCCAGCATCGACAGGGTAAACACTGAAGCTTTCTTT.

The genes are TRBV30 and TRBJ2-4; D not resolved. V was cut by 4 bases and J by 7 bases, with 17 bases left in between. This CDR3 has 14 amino acids. Germline V gene data show CDR1 as GTSNPN and CDR2 as SVGIG (reference sequence). CDR3 region: CAWTSGEPGNIQYF. The CDR3 DNA reads TGTGCCTGGACAAGTGGCGAACCCGGCAACATTCAGTACTTC.

This clonotype was recorded at least ten times. The chain recombines TRBV20-1 with TRBJ2-2, with TRBD1 matching 7 bases. Germline values: CDR1 DFQATT, CDR2 SNEGSKA (reference sequence). The J segment lost 5 bases and the V segment lost 2 bases, leaving 11 bases of the junction unmatched. The CDR3 spans 16 residues. DNA for the CDR3: TGCAGTGCTAGACTTTCGAGGACAGGACGGACCGGGGAGCTGTTTTTT. Translated, it gives CSARLSRTGRTGELFF.

This clonotype was observed at least ten times. The V and J genes are TRBV20-1 and TRBJ2-3; a weak D match, TRBD2 (7 bases). The CDR3 length is 17 residues. The ends were cut back, 2 bases at V and 6 bases at J, with 24 bases in the middle. Germline V gene data show CDR1 as DFQATT and CDR2 as SNEGSKA (reference sequence). CDR3: CSARRGGGEGAGDTQYF. The CDR3 bases are TGCAGTGCTAGACGCGGAGGGGGGGAAGGGGCAGGCGATACGCAGTATTTT.